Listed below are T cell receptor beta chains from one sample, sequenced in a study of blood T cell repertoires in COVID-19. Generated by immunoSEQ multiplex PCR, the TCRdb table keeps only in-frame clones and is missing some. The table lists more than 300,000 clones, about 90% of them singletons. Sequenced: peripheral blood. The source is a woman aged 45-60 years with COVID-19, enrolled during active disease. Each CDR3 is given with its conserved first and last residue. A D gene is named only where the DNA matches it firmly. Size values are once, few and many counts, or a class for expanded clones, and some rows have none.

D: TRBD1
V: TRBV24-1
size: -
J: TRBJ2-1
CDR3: CATSDLRGGRNEQFF
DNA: TGTGCCACCAGTGATTTGCGAGGGGGCCGGAATGAGCAGTTCTTC

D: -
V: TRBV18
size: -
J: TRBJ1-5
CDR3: CASSPFRDTASPQHF
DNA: TGTGCCAGCTCACCCTTCCGGGACACTGCGTCGCCCCAGCATTTT

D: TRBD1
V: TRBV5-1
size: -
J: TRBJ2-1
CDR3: CASSFDTTRGQLYNEQFF
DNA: TGCGCCAGCAGCTTCGACACCACAAGGGGACAGCTCTACAATGAGCAGTTCTTC

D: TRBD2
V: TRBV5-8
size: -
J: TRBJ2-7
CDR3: CASSSWTSGSEQYF
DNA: TGTGCCAGCAGCTCGTGGACTAGCGGGAGCGAGCAGTACTTC

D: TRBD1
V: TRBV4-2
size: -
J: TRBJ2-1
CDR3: CASSQRLQGVSYNEQFF
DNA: TGTGCCAGCAGCCAACGCCTACAGGGGGTTTCTTACAATGAGCAGTTCTTC

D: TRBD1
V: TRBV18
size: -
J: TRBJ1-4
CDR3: CASSPPSADRGHEKLFF
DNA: TGTGCCAGCTCACCACCGTCGGCGGACAGGGGGCATGAAAAACTGTTTTTT

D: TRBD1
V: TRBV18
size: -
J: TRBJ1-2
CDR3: CASSPGDRASGYTF
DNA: TGTGCCAGCTCACCGGGGGACAGGGCATCTGGCTACACCTTC

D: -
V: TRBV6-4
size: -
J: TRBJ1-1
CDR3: CASKPGQTNTEAFF
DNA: TGTGCCAGCAAACCGGGACAAACGAACACTGAAGCTTTCTTT

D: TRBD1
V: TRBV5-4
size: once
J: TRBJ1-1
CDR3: CASSLRGRGTTEAFF
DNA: TGTGCCAGCAGCCTGAGGGGGCGAGGGACCACTGAAGCTTTCTTT

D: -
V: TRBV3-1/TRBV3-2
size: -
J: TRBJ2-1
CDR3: CASSLRFLIDEQFF
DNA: TGTGCCAGCAGCCTCAGGTTTTTGATAGATGAGCAGTTCTTC

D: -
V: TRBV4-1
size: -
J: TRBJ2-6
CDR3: CASSQGAVLSGANVLTF
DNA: TGCGCCAGCAGCCAAGGGGCAGTGCTCTCTGGGGCCAACGTCCTGACTTTC

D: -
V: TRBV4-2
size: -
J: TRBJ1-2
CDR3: CASSQVSDIFLGYTF
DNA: TGTGCCAGCAGCCAAGTCTCAGACATCTTTTTGGGCTACACCTTC

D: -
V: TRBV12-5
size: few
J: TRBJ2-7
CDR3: CASGPRGASYEQYF
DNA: TGTGCTAGTGGCCCTCGAGGTGCGTCCTACGAGCAGTACTTC

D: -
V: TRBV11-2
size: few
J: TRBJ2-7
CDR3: CASSLVPKGYVYEQYF
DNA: TGTGCCAGCAGCTTAGTCCCGAAGGGGTATGTCTACGAGCAGTACTTC

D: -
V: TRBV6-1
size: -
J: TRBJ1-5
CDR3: CASSDGDRYSNQPQHF
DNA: TGTGCCAGCAGTGATGGTGACAGGTATAGCAATCAGCCCCAGCATTTT

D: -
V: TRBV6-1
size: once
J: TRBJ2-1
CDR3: CASSERNEQFF
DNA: TGTGCCAGCAGTGAACGGAATGAGCAGTTCTTC

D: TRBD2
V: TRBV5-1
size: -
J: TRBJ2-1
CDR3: CASSPGLAGGIEFF
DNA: TGCGCCAGCAGCCCGGGACTAGCGGGAGGTATTGAGTTCTTC

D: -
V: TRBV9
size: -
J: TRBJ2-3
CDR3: CASSAYLGLPPYF
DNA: TGTGCCAGCAGCGCATACCTGGGACTCCCCCCGTATTTT

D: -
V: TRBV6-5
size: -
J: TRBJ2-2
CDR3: CAGQTLQAGELFF
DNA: TGTGCCGGACAGACATTACAGGCCGGGGAGCTGTTTTTT

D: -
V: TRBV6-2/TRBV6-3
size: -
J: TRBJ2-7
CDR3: CASSFLRASEQYF
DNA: TGTGCCAGCAGCTTCCTCCGCGCTTCTGAGCAGTACTTC

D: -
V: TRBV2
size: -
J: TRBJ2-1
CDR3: CASLPGLPAYNEQFF
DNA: TGTGCCAGCCTACCGGGACTCCCCGCCTACAATGAGCAGTTCTTC

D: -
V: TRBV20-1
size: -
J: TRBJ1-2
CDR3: CSAARTGTF
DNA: TGCAGTGCCGCAAGAACAGGGACCTTC

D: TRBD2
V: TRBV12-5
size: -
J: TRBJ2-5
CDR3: CASAIGRVVSETQYF
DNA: TGTGCTAGTGCCATTGGGAGGGTGGTTAGTGAGACCCAGTACTTC

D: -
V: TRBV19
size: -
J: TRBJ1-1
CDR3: CASSTDALGGFF
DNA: TGTGCCAGTAGTACCGACGCTCTCGGAGGTTTCTTT